Sequencing of this T cell receptor beta chain was carried out in a study of technical replicates of blood from a handful of donors. Repertoires were generated with immunoSEQ multiplex PCR, while TCRdb's copy carries only in-frame clones and drops some. This sample carries some 89,000 clones, about 95% of them seen once, and the ten largest clones take approximately 0.33%. Germline V gene lookup returns CDR1 SGHRS and CDR2 YFSETQ. Germline trimming cut 4 bases from V and 2 bases from J; bases unmatched to any gene: 3. The CDR3 is 15 residues long. V usage is TRBV5-1 and J usage is TRBJ2-5, with 12 bases aligning to TRBD2. This sequence was found in a human donor in good health. The specimen was T cells isolated from PBMCs. CDR3 protein: CASSQTSGGQETQYF. DNA for the CDR3: TGCGCCAGCAGCCAGACTAGCGGGGGACAAGAGACCCAGTACTTC.